This entry describes one T cell receptor (beta chain). The data stem from a study of control samples from healthy donors and cancer patients. Produced via immunoSEQ multiplex PCR; TCRdb's table is partial and in-frame only. Of 71,000 or so clones in the sample, under 90% are singletons; the top ten hold under 20%. Sequenced sample: PBMCs. This receptor was taken from a man aged 55-75 years with lung cancer.

The CDR3 sequence: CASSLGGIDTQYF. CDR3 sequence (DNA): TGTGCCAGCAGCTTAGGAGGGATAGATACGCAGTATTTT. V and J are TRBV7-2 and TRBJ2-3; D is possibly TRBD2 (5 bases). Trimming stripped 1 base from V and 5 bases from J, with 7 bases between. The CDR3 runs to 13 residues. Germline V gene sequence: CDR1 SGHTA, CDR2 FQGNSA.